The entry below gives a single T cell receptor (beta chain) sequence along with its context. Its antigen is not known. Assay used: immunoSEQ multiplex PCR; TCRdb lists only in-frame clones, some missing. The sample includes 140,000 to 150,000 clones, approximately 91% seen only once; the top ten take under 0.8%. This sample was taken from a study of cytomegalovirus exposure and HLA in healthy donors. Study outcomes and limitations: Across donors, most TCRs were seen rarely, yet some public ones were widespread.

Material for sequencing was PBMCs. The origin of this receptor is a man younger than 30 in good health and CMV-seronegative.

The CDR3 DNA follows: TGTGCCAGTAGTATCCCGACAGGGGGTAGCAATCAGCCCCAGCATTTT. It encodes CASSIPTGGSNQPQHF. This sequence joins TRBV19 and TRBJ1-5; 9 positions match TRBD1. The CDR3 is 16 residues long. CDR1 LNHDA and CDR2 SQIVND come from the germline V gene (reference sequence). V shed 3 bases, J shed 0 bases, and the junction held 3 bases outside the gene matches.